Following are 3 T cell receptor beta chains from one sample sequenced in a study of cytomegalovirus exposure and HLA in healthy donors. This PCR relied on a set of 60 Vbeta primers and 13 Jbeta primers. Some clones are missing from TCRdb's copy, which holds only in-frame ones; the method was immunoSEQ multiplex PCR. Of about 190,000 clones in the sample, approximately 81% are singletons; the top ten hold 2.4%. The specimen was PBMCs. These receptors came from a male donor in good health and CMV-seronegative.

The chain uses TRBV29-1 and TRBJ2-7; possibly TRBD2 for D (5 bases). The germline gives CDR1 SQVTM, CDR2 ANQGSEA. The CDR3 consists of 12 residues. V gave up 6 bases and J gave up 7 bases, with 16 bases separating them. As DNA, the CDR3 is TGCAGCGTGCGAGGAGGCGCTCTTGAGCAGTACTTC. Translating it yields CSVRGGALEQYF.

The genes are TRBV7-9 and TRBJ2-1, with 10 bases fitting TRBD2. CDR1 SEHNR and CDR2 FQNEAQ come from the germline V gene (reference sequence). This CDR3 is built from 14 residues. V shed 5 bases, J shed 5 bases, and the junction held 3 bases outside the gene matches. CDR3 sequence reads: CASSTSGVNNEQFF. CDR3 in DNA: TGTGCCAGCAGCACTAGCGGGGTTAACAATGAGCAGTTCTTC. The variable domain in full, with the rest retrieved from reference TRBV7-9 and TRBJ2-1, is DTGVSQNPRHKITKRGQNVTFRCDPISEHNRLYWYRQTLGQGPEFLTYFQNEAQLEKSRLLSDRFSAERPKGSFSTLEIQRTEQGDSAMYLCASSTSGVNNEQFFGPGTRLTVL.

This chain links TRBV7-9 with TRBJ2-5; D is possibly TRBD1 (7 bases). The assigned J gene may be wrong: the sequence end matches TRBJ2-7 better. CDR1 and CDR2 from the germline V gene are SEHNR and FQNEAQ (reference sequence). The CDR3 consists of 12 residues. The CDR3 DNA reads as TGTGCCAGCAGCGGAGGGACAGTCGAGCAGTACTTC. Translation gives CASSGGTVEQYF.